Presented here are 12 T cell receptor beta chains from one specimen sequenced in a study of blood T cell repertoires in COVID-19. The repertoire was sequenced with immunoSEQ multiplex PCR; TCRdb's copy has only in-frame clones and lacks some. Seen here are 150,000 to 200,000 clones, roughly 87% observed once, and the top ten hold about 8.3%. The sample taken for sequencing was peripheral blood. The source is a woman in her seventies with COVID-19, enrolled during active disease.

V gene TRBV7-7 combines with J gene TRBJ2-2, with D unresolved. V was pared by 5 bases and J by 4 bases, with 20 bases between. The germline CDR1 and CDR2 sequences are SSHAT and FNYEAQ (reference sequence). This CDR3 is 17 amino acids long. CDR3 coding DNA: TGTGCCAGCAGCCGCTCTATAAGCGAAGCGTTCACCGGGGAGCTGTTTTTT. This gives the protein CASSRSISEAFTGELFF.

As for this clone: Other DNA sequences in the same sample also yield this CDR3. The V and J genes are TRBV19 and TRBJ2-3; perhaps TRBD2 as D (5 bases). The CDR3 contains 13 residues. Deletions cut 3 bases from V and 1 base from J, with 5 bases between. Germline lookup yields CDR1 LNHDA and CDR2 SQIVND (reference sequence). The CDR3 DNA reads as TGTGCCAGTAGTATGAGGGGCACAGATACGCAGTATTTT. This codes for CASSMRGTDTQYF.

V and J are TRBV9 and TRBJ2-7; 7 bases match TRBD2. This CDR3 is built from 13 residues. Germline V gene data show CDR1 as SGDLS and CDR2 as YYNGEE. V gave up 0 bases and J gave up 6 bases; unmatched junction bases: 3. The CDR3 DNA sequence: TGTGCCAGCAGCGTAGTCCCTAGCGGCGAGCAGTACTTC. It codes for CASSVVPSGEQYF.

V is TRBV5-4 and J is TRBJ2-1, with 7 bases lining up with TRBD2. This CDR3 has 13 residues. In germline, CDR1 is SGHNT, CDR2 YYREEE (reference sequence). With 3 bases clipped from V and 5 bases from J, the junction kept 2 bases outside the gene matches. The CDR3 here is CASSSGTNNEQFF. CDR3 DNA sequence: TGTGCCAGCAGCTCCGGGACTAACAATGAGCAGTTCTTC.

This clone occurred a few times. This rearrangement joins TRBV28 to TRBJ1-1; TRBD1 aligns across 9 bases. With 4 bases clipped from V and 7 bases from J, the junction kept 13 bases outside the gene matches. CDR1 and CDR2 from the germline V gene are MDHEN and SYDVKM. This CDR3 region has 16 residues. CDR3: CASSSFPGQGSGEAFF. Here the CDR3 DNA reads TGTGCCAGCAGTTCTTTTCCGGGACAGGGTAGCGGTGAAGCTTTCTTT.

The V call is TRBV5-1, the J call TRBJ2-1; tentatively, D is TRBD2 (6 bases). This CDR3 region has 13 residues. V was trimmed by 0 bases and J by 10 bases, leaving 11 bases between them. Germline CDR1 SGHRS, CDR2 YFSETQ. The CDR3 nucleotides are TGCGCCAGCAGCTTGGTCAGCGGGTACGAGCAGTTCTTC. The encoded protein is CASSLVSGYEQFF. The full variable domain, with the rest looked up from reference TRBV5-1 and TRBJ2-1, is KAGVTQTPRYLIKTRGQQVTLSCSPISGHRSVSWYQQTPGQGLQFLFEYFSETQRNKGNFPGRFSGRQFSNSRSEMNVSTLELGDSALYLCASSLVSGYEQFFGPGTRLTVL.

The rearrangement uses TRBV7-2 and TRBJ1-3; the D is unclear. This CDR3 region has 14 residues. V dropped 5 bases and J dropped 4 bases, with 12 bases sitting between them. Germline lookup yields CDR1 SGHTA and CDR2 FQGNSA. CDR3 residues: CASSLDISGNTIYF. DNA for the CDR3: TGTGCCAGCAGCCTAGACATATCCGGAAACACCATATATTTT.

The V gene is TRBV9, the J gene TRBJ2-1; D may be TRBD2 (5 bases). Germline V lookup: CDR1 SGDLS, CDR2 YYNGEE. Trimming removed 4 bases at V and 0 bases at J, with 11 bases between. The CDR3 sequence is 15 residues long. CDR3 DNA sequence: TGTGCCAGCAGCTTACTAGTTAGCTCCTACAATGAGCAGTTCTTC. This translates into CASSLLVSSYNEQFF.

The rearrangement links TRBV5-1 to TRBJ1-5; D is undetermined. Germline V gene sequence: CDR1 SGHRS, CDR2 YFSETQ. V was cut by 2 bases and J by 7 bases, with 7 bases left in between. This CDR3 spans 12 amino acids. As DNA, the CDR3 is TGCGCCAGCAGCTTTACCGGGCAGCCCCAGCATTTT. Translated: CASSFTGQPQHF.

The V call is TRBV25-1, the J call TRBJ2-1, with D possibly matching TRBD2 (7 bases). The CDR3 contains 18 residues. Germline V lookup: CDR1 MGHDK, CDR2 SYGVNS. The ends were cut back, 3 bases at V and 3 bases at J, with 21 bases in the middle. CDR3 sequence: CASSENMGAGVFYNEQFF. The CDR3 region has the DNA TGTGCCAGCAGTGAGAATATGGGGGCGGGAGTTTTCTACAATGAGCAGTTCTTC. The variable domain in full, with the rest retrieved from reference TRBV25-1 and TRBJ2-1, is EADIYQTPRYLVIGTGKKITLECSQTMGHDKMYWYQQDPGMELHLIHYSYGVNSTEKGDLSSESTVSRIRTEHFPLTLESARPSHTSQYLCASSENMGAGVFYNEQFFGPGTRLTVL.

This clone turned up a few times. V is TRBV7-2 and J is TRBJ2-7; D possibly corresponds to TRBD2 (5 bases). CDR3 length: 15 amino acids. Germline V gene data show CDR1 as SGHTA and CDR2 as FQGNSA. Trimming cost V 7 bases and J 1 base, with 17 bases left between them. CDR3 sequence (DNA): TGTGCCAGCACCCCCGGCCTAGCACTATCCTACGAGCAGTACTTC. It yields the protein CASTPGLALSYEQYF.

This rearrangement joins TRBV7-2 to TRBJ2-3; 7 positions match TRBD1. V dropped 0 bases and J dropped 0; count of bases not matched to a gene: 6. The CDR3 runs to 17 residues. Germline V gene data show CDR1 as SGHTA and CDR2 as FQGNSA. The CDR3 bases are TGTGCCAGCAGCTTAGCCCGGACAGGACTCAGCACAGATACGCAGTATTTT. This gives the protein CASSLARTGLSTDTQYF.